Listed here are 24 T cell receptor beta chains from one sample, sequenced in a study of blood T cell repertoires in COVID-19. Using immunoSEQ multiplex PCR, the repertoire was profiled, and TCRdb retains in-frame clones only, with some absent. The top ten hold about a sixth of the sample, which has about 190,000 clones, around 80% seen once. The sequenced material came from PBMCs or T cells enriched from blood (not recorded which). The receptors come from a woman in her fifties or sixties with acute COVID-19.

The V gene is TRBV9, the J gene TRBJ2-4; TRBD2 matches 10 bases. CDR1 and CDR2 (germline): SGDLS, YYNGEE. CDR3 size: 17 residues. J gave up 4 bases and V 0 bases, and 7 bases lay outside the gene matches. In nucleotides, the CDR3 is TGTGCCAGCAGCGTAGAGGTGCGAGCGGGGGGGAAAAACATTCAGTACTTC. As protein: CASSVEVRAGGKNIQYF.

This clone was counted a single time. The rearrangement joins TRBV12-3 or TRBV12-4 to TRBJ1-2; D is ambiguous. The CDR3 length is 13 residues. V lost 6 bases and J 4 bases, leaving 12 bases between the germline ends. The CDR3 region is CASRFGSVYGYTF. The CDR3 DNA is TGTGCCAGCAGATTTGGTTCGGTCTATGGCTACACCTTC.

This chain connects TRBV6-5 to TRBJ1-1; D possibly corresponds to TRBD1 (5 bases). This CDR3 is built from 15 residues. Trimming stripped 0 bases from V and 4 bases from J, with 12 bases between. Germline CDR1 is MNHEY and CDR2 is SVGAGI. The CDR3 sequence is CASSYSGGRSTEAFF. The DNA of the CDR3 is TGTGCCAGCAGTTACTCGGGGGGTCGGAGCACTGAAGCTTTCTTT.

This clone was seen only once. CDR3 amino acids: CASRSGQGAFF. CDR3 coding DNA: TGCGCCAGCAGATCCGGACAGGGAGCTTTCTTT. This rearrangement joins TRBV4-1 to TRBJ1-1, with 8 bases aligning to TRBD1. Germline V gives CDR1 MGHRA, CDR2 YSYEKL. This CDR3 comprises 11 residues. The ends lost 6 bases at V and 10 bases at J; junction bases unmatched: 4.

The gene calls are TRBV19 and TRBJ1-2; 7 bases match TRBD1. The CDR3 contains 13 residues. J gave up 8 bases and V 10 bases, and 13 bases lay outside the gene matches. Germline assignment: CDR1 LNHDA and CDR2 SQIVND (reference sequence). Here the CDR3 reads CATTARQGGGYTF. CDR3 sequence (DNA): TGTGCCACCACCGCCAGACAGGGCGGGGGCTACACCTTC.

The chain uses TRBV5-6 and TRBJ2-2; D is perhaps TRBD1 (5 bases). Trimming stripped 0 bases from V and 0 bases from J, with 9 bases between. Germline CDR1 SGHDT, CDR2 YYEEEE. The CDR3 totals 16 residues. The CDR3 is CASSLVGATNTGELFF. In nucleotides, the CDR3 is TGTGCCAGCAGCTTGGTAGGGGCCACGAACACCGGGGAGCTGTTTTTT.

The genes are TRBV11-2 and TRBJ1-5, with 7 bases that match TRBD1. The CDR3 length is 14 residues. The V segment lost 4 bases and the J segment 2 bases; nucleotides outside the gene matches: 2. CDR1 is SGHAT, CDR2 FQNNGV, per germline. In DNA, the CDR3 is TGTGCCAGCAGCTCCGACAGGGGCAATCAGCCCCAGCATTTT. The encoded protein is CASSSDRGNQPQHF. The full variable domain, completed using reference TRBV11-2 and TRBJ1-5, is EAGVAQSPRYKIIEKRQSVAFWCNPISGHATLYWYQQILGQGPKLLIQFQNNGVVDDSQLPKDRFSAERLKGVDSTLKIQPAKLEDSAVYLCASSSDRGNQPQHFGDGTRLSIL.

This chain joins TRBV18 and TRBJ2-7, with 7 nucleotides matching TRBD2. From germline, CDR1 is KGHSH and CDR2 LQKENI. The CDR3 contains 13 residues. V lost 2 bases to trimming and J lost 6 bases; unmatched junction nucleotides: 4. CDR3 coding DNA: TGTGCCAGCTCACCAGGCTCGGGGGGCGAGCAGTACGTC. Its translation: CASSPGSGGEQYV.

V usage is TRBV18 and J usage is TRBJ1-2; tentatively, D is TRBD1 (6 bases). V shed 3 bases and J shed 4 bases, with 15 bases lying between them. This CDR3 comprises 15 residues. The germline gives CDR1 KGHSH, CDR2 LQKENI. This chain's CDR3 is CASSPRDNLLYGYTF. The CDR3 DNA is TGTGCCAGCTCACCCCGGGACAACCTTCTCTATGGCTACACCTTC.

The chain carries TRBV29-1 and TRBJ1-2; TRBD1 matches at 8 bases. CDR1 and CDR2 from the germline V gene are SQVTM and ANQGSEA. Germline trimming cut 3 bases from V and 8 bases from J; bases unmatched to any gene: 2. The CDR3 totals 11 residues. Here the CDR3 DNA reads TGCAGCGTTGAGGACAGGGACGGCTACACCTTC. Its translation: CSVEDRDGYTF. The full variable domain, with the rest looked up from reference TRBV29-1 and TRBJ1-2, is SAVISQKPSRDICQRGTSLTIQCQVDSQVTMMFWYRQQPGQSLTLIATANQGSEATYESGFVIDKFPISRPNLTFSTLTVSNMSPEDSSIYLCSVEDRDGYTFGSGTRLTVV.

The chain couples TRBV11-2 to TRBJ2-3; D is unresolved. CDR3 length: 15 residues. The V gene's germline CDR1 is SGHAT and CDR2 FQNNGV. Trimming removed 2 bases at V and 2 bases at J, with 11 bases between. The CDR3 protein is CASSLYHRTTDTQYF. The CDR3 DNA follows: TGTGCCAGCAGCTTATATCACAGAACCACAGATACGCAGTATTTT.

J is TRBJ2-3 and V is TRBV11-3; the D is unclear. The CDR3 spans 16 residues. CDR1 is SGHNT and CDR2 is YENEEA in the germline V gene. V gave up 1 base and J gave up 4 bases, with 15 bases separating them. CDR3 DNA sequence: TGTGCCAGCAGCTTAGGTCCGGGTTCATTCCCAGATACGCAGTATTTT. The encoded protein is CASSLGPGSFPDTQYF.

The chain carries TRBV9 and TRBJ2-3; D call uncertain. Per the germline V gene, CDR1 is SGDLS and CDR2 is YYNGEE. The V end was cut by 0 bases, the J end by 3 bases, with 8 bases between. The CDR3 has 14 residues. Here the CDR3 reads CASSVVPRTDTQYF. DNA of the CDR3: TGTGCCAGCAGCGTAGTCCCGCGGACAGATACGCAGTATTTT.

V and J are TRBV5-1 and TRBJ1-2; 7 bases line up with TRBD1. CDR1 is SGHRS, CDR2 YFSETQ, per germline. The length of the CDR3 is 13 residues. The trim removed 1 base at V and 6 bases at J, leaving 3 bases unmatched. In DNA form, the CDR3 reads TGCGCCAGCAGCTTGTTCCAGGGGGATGGCTACACCTTC. As protein: CASSLFQGDGYTF. Full variable domain (rest looked up from reference TRBV5-1 and TRBJ1-2): KAGVTQTPRYLIKTRGQQVTLSCSPISGHRSVSWYQQTPGQGLQFLFEYFSETQRNKGNFPGRFSGRQFSNSRSEMNVSTLELGDSALYLCASSLFQGDGYTFGSGTRLTVV.

The V and J genes are TRBV13 and TRBJ2-3; a weak D match, TRBD2 (6 bases). Trimming left V 5 bases short and J 4 bases short, with 10 bases between. The germline CDR1 and CDR2 sequences are PRHDT and FYEKMQ (reference sequence). The CDR3 is made up of 13 amino acids. CDR3 amino acids: CASSVTSSDTQYF. DNA of the CDR3: TGTGCCAGCAGCGTGACTAGTTCAGATACGCAGTATTTT.

The rearrangement uses TRBV3-1 (or the pseudogene TRBV3-2) and TRBJ2-3, with D unclear. Germline V lookup: CDR1 LGHDT, CDR2 YNNKEL (reference sequence). V lost 0 bases to trimming and J lost 5 bases, with 6 bases between them. The length of the CDR3 is 13 residues. The CDR3 sequence: CASSQDRVDTQYF. The CDR3 nucleotides are TGTGCCAGCAGCCAAGATCGAGTAGATACGCAGTATTTT.

A note on this clone: Other DNA sequences from this sample encode an identical CDR3 as well. V usage is TRBV4-2 and J usage is TRBJ2-3; 9 bases match TRBD1. Germline V gene sequence: CDR1 LGHNA, CDR2 YNFKEQ. This CDR3 is 17 amino acids long. V was pared by 1 base and J by 5 bases, with 10 bases of the junction left unmatched. CDR3 DNA sequence: TGTGCCAGCAGCCAAGCCTCGGGACAGGGCTCCGGAGATACGCAGTATTTT. Protein: CASSQASGQGSGDTQYF.

A few counts support this clone. The gene calls are TRBV7-9 and TRBJ1-3; 7 bases line up with TRBD1. V lost 6 bases and J lost 0; bases outside the gene matches: 14. The CDR3 length is 18 residues. Per germline, CDR1 SEHNR and CDR2 FQNEAQ (reference sequence). For the CDR3, the DNA is TGTGCCAGCAGATTAAAGAAGTCAGGGGGGACCTCTGGAAACACCATATATTTT. It codes for CASRLKKSGGTSGNTIYF.

The chain carries TRBV6-5 and TRBJ1-3, with unresolved D. The CDR3 spans 15 residues. Germline V gives CDR1 MNHEY, CDR2 SVGAGI. The V end lost 2 bases, the J end lost 0 bases, and 8 bases lay between the germline ends. The CDR3 sequence: CASSYGISSGNTIYF. The DNA of the CDR3 is TGTGCCAGCAGTTACGGCATATCCTCTGGAAACACCATATATTTT.

This clone is a singleton in its sample. The V and J genes are TRBV27 and TRBJ1-6, with 8 bases aligning to TRBD1. The V gene's germline CDR1 is MNHEY and CDR2 SMNVEV (reference sequence). V was clipped by 2 bases and J by 9 bases; unmatched bases: 9. The CDR3 loop spans 16 amino acids. The CDR3 spells CASSLTPGGLISPLHF. The CDR3 region has the DNA TGTGCCAGCAGTTTAACCCCAGGGGGCTTAATTTCACCCCTCCACTTT.

The chain couples TRBV7-2 to TRBJ2-3; D call uncertain. The CDR3 totals 15 residues. Looked up from germline, CDR1 is SGHTA and CDR2 is FQGNSA. Trimming shortened V by 1 base and J by 4 bases, and 12 bases separated the two germline ends. Written as DNA, the CDR3 is TGTGCCAGCAGCTTAGAAGGAGTAGAGGCAGATACGCAGTATTTT. This translates into CASSLEGVEADTQYF.

This chain links TRBV6-5 with TRBJ2-1, with D perhaps TRBD2 (5 bases). The CDR3 runs to 15 residues. Germline V CDR1 and CDR2: MNHEY, SVGAGI. V was clipped by 0 bases and J by 3 bases, with 9 bases between them. This CDR3 is CASSYSLRGYNEQFF. The CDR3 DNA reads as TGTGCCAGCAGTTACTCTCTTCGGGGCTACAATGAGCAGTTCTTC.

The chain is built from TRBV4-3 and TRBJ2-2; 10 positions agree with TRBD2. CDR3 length: 15 residues. The junction had 5 bases not matched to a gene; V was cut back by 3 bases and J by 7 bases. CDR1 is LGHNA and CDR2 is YSLEER in the germline V gene. In nucleotides, the CDR3 is TGCGCCAGCAGCCACAGCGGGGGGGCCAACGGGGAGCTGTTTTTT. This gives the protein CASSHSGGANGELFF.

This sequence joins TRBV3-1 (or the pseudogene TRBV3-2) and TRBJ1-6, with TRBD1 identical over 7 bases. Germline V gene data show CDR1 as LGHDT and CDR2 as YNNKEL (reference sequence). The V and J ends lost 4 bases and 5 bases, in that order; junction bases with no gene match: 5. This CDR3 spans 15 amino acids. In DNA, the CDR3 is TGTGCCAGCAGCCCCCGGGACAGCGATAATTCACCCCTCCACTTT. Translating it yields CASSPRDSDNSPLHF.